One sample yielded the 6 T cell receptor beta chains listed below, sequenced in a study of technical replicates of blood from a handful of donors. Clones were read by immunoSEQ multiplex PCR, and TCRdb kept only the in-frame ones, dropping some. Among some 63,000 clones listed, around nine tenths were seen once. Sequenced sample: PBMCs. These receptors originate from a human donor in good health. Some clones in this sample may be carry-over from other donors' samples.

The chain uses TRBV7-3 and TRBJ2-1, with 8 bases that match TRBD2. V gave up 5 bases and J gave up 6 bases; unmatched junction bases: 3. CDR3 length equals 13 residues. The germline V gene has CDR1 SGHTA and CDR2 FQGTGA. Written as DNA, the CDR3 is TGTGCCAGCAGCCCCACTAGCGGCAATGAGCAGTTCTTC. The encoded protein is CASSPTSGNEQFF.

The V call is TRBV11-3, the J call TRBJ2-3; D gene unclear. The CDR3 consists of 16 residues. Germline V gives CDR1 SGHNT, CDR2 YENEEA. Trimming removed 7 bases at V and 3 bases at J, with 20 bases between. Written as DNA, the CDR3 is TGTGCCAGCACCCCCCTCATTAGCAATCGAACAGATACGCAGTATTTT. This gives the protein CASTPLISNRTDTQYF.

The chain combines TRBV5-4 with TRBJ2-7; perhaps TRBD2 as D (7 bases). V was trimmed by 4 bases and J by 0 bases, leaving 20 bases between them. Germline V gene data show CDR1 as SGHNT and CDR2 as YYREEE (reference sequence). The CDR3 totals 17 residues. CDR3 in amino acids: CASSPTGGGGSSYEQYF. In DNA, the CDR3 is TGTGCCAGCAGCCCCACCGGAGGGGGGGGCTCCTCCTACGAGCAGTACTTC. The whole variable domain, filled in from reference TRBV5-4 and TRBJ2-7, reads ETGVTQSPTHLIKTRGQQVTLRCSSQSGHNTVSWYQQALGQGPQFIFQYYREEENGRGNFPPRFSGLQFPNYSSELNVNALELDDSALYLCASSPTGGGGSSYEQYFGPGTRLTVT.

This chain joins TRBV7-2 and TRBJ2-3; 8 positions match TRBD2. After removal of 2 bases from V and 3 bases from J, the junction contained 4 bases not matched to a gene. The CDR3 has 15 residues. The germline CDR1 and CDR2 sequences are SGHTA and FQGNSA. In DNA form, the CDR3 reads TGTGCCAGCAGCTTATCCGGGACTAGTACAGATACGCAGTATTTT. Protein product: CASSLSGTSTDTQYF.

This CDR3 is CASSPPVQGESYTF. As DNA, the CDR3 is TGTGCCAGCTCACCCCCCGTACAGGGGGAATCCTACACCTTC. The V and J genes are TRBV18 and TRBJ1-2, with 8 positions matching TRBD1. Trimming removed 3 bases from V and 10 bases from J; junction bases left unmatched: 10. The germline V gene has CDR1 KGHSH and CDR2 LQKENI. The CDR3 loop spans 14 amino acids.

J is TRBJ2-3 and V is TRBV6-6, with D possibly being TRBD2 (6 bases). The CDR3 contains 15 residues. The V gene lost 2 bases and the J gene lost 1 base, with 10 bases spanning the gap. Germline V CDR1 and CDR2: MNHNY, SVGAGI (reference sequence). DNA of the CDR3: TGTGCCAGCAGTTACGGGCGGGACGGCACAGATACGCAGTATTTT. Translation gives CASSYGRDGTDTQYF.